This paragraph covers one T cell receptor (beta chain) sequence. Its specificity is not known. TCRdb's table, derived via immunoSEQ multiplex PCR, lists solely in-frame clones and lacks some. Counted here are tens of thousands of clones, roughly 80% occurring once; the ten biggest clones make up approximately 4.5%. This specimen comes from a study of radiotherapy plus CTLA-4 blockade in lung cancer. Study details: Objective response was observed in around a sixth of patients, and disease control in approximately 33%. The study's findings and limits: There was expansion of tumor-derived TCR clones in blood after radiotherapy plus ipilimumab. With interferon-beta, early dynamics of blood T cell clones were reported to best predict response.

Chemo-refractory metastatic non-small-cell lung cancer patients underwent focal radiation alongside CTLA-4 blockade with ipilimumab. J lost 6 bases, V lost 7 bases, and 7 bases had no gene match. CDR3 length: 15 amino acids. Germline loops: CDR1 LNHDA, CDR2 SQIVND (reference sequence). Specimen: peripheral blood, collected from a patient treated with radiotherapy plus ipilimumab. The chain joins TRBV19 to TRBJ1-6, with 9 bases fitting TRBD1. This receptor was identified in a human donor with non-small cell lung cancer who had a complete response to radiotherapy plus ipilimumab. This CDR3 reads CASIGGTGSNSPLHF. The CDR3 nucleotides are TGTGCCAGTATCGGGGGGACAGGGAGTAATTCACCCCTCCACTTT.